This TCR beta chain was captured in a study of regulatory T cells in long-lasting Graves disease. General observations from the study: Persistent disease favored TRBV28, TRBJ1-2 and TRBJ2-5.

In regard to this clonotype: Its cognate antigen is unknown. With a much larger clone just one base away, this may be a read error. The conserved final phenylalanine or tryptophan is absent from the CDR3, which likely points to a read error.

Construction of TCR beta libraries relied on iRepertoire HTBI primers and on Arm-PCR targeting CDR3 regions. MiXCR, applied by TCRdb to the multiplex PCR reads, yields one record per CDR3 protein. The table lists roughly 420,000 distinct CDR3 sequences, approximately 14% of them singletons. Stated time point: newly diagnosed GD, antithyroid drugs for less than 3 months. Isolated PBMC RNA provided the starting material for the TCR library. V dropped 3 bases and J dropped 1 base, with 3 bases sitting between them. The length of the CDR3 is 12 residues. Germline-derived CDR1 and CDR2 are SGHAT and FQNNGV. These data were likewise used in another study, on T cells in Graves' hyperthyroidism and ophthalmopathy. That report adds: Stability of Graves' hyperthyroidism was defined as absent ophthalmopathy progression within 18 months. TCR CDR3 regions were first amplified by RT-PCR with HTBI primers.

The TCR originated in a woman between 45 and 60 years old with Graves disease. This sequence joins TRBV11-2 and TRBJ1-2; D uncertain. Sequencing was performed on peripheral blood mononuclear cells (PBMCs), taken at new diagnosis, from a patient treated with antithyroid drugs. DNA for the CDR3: TGTGCCAGCAGCTTCCTTAACTATGGCTACACCCTC. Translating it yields CASSFLNYGYTL.